The entry below gives a single TCR beta chain sequence along with its context. What this receptor recognizes is not known. Base qualities are missing; no much larger clone stands one base away. The collaborating institutions used their own protocols to collect whole blood in K2EDTA tubes. For TCRbeta analysis, collaborator samples were shipped as frozen whole blood, as isolated PBMCs, or as DNA extracted from either sample type. TCRbeta CDR3 regions were amplified from genomic DNA by means of the immunoSEQ Assay, a bias-controlled multiplex PCR. The source study handled its data this way. Nucleated cell counts per sample were estimated from amplification of reference gene primers within the assay. To quantify the absolute abundance of each unique TCRbeta CDR3 rearrangement, sequence reads were collapsed and filtered. For each sample, productive Simpson clonality was calculated as the square root of Simpson's diversity index across productive rearrangements. The table comes from immuneACCESS by way of TCRdb, which keeps in-frame sequences with V and J called. Part of the clones is missing from these tables; in studies checked, under half for an unresolved V gene and the rest for unknown reasons. V and J calls and clone size come straight from that table; D and trimming were deduced from the DNA. In this sample the table shows tens of thousands of clones, 65% to 85% of which occur a single time. Jointly, the top ten make up roughly 2% of the sample.

This record comes from a study of blood T cell repertoires in COVID-19 (dated by TCRdb to the early 2020s). Notes on the research overall: The collaborator samples originated in the United States, Italy and Spain and spanned the acute and convalescent phases of COVID-19. The prospective study material was composed of cDNA or gDNA derived from T cells, B-cell-depleted T cells, or PBMCs. Deeply sampled blood TCRbeta repertoires from subjects exposed to, actively infected with, or recovered from COVID-19 were included in the dataset. The repertoires were released in a freely available public database intended as a resource for research on the immune response to SARS-CoV-2. The samples were drawn from two sources: the first 160 participants of the ongoing ImmuneRACE study, and 1,200 or so subjects contributed by 6 global collaborators. The sample metadata nearly always contained a de-identified subject ID, COVID-19 status, age in years and sex. HLA class I and class II types, where available, came from metadata supplied by the sample provider rather than from assay-based typing.

The germline V gene sets CDR1 to MNHEY and CDR2 to SVGAGI. Measured from the cysteine to the phenylalanine, the CDR3 is 14 residues long. Just the 42-base CDR3 DNA is kept, in frame starting at base 1. V lost 8 bases and J lost 4 bases; the stretch between them is 17 bases long. Overall study outcomes, separate from this receptor: The amount of clinical and demographic metadata varied by source and participant and was provided uncurated.

What was sequenced was peripheral blood. The chain was built from TRBV6-5 and TRBJ1-2; the D gene is perhaps TRBD1, from 5 matching bases. The TCR sequence derives from a woman in her sixties or seventies with acute or convalescent COVID-19. The DNA reads as follows: TGTGCCAGCGGAACCCCCAGGGAACGCTATGGCTACACCTTC. The encoded protein is CASGTPRERYGYTF.